One and the same sample provided the 5 T cell receptor delta chains below, sequenced in a study of Vδ1+ human thymocytes. These receptors have no known antigen. Sequences come from RNA converted to cDNA by reverse transcription. Multiplex PCR used pooled V-gene forward primers and a constant-region reverse primer to amplify CDR3s. TCRdb fed the multiplex PCR reads into CATT to redo clone calling. The sample comprises under 85,000 delta-chain clones, about 38% of which are singletons, and over 0.2% rests with the top ten. Broader study findings: Thymic TRG and TRD repertoires appeared highly polyclonal.

Sequencing used Vdelta1+ gamma-delta thymocytes from the thymus. As to subset: FACS-sorted CD3+ TCRalphabeta- TCRVdelta1+ TCRVdelta2- thymocytes. These receptors were collected from a boy less than two years old who had congenital heart surgery.

This chain uses TRDV1 with TRDJ1, with TRDD3 matching 8 bases. V trimming: 1 base; J trimming: 6 bases; junction bases outside the gene matches: 10. The CDR3 is 16 residues long. The V gene's germline CDR1 is TSWWSYY and CDR2 QGS. The CDR3 DNA follows: TGTGCTCTTGGGGAACCTCATGCGTACTGGGGGTATAAACTCATCTTT. Protein product: CALGEPHAYWGYKLIF.

This clone was observed a few times. V gene TRDV1 combines with J gene TRDJ1; D is uncertain. The CDR3 runs 16 residues. From germline, CDR1 is TSWWSYY and CDR2 QGS. V lost 1 base and J 0 bases, leaving 12 bases between the germline ends. The CDR3 sequence is CALGEHGDGYTDKLIF. The CDR3 coding sequence is TGTGCTCTTGGGGAACACGGCGACGGGTACACCGATAAACTCATCTTT.

This clone was seen a handful of times. V and J are TRDV2 and TRDJ1; D is uncertain. This CDR3 is 18 amino acids long. Between the trimmed V and J ends, which lost 2 bases and 3 bases, there was a span of 24 bases. Germline V lookup: CDR1 GEAIGNYY, CDR2 EKD. The CDR3 DNA is TGTGCCTGTGACATTCTAAGAAGGGTGGGCGACACTCCCGATAAACTCATCTTT. It is translated as CACDILRRVGDTPDKLIF.

The chain carries TRDV2 and TRDJ1, with 8 nucleotides matching TRDD3. The germline V gene has CDR1 GEAIGNYY and CDR2 EKD. Trimming removed 2 bases from V and 1 base from J; junction bases left unmatched: 11. This CDR3 is 17 amino acids long. Here the CDR3 DNA reads TGTGCCTGTGACAAAGGTACTGTGGGATACGGCACCGATAAACTCATCTTT. Its translation: CACDKGTVGYGTDKLIF.

J is TRDJ1 and V is TRDV2; 9 nucleotides line up with TRDD2. The length of the CDR3 is 22 residues. CDR1 and CDR2 from the germline V gene are GEAIGNYY and EKD. Trimming cost V 7 bases and J 7 bases; bases outside gene matches: 36. The CDR3 bases are TGTGCCTGGCCCCCGGGGCTTGGTATCCTTCCTACGATACTGGGGAGGAGTATTAAACTCATCTTT. Encoded protein: CAWPPGLGILPTILGRSIKLIF.